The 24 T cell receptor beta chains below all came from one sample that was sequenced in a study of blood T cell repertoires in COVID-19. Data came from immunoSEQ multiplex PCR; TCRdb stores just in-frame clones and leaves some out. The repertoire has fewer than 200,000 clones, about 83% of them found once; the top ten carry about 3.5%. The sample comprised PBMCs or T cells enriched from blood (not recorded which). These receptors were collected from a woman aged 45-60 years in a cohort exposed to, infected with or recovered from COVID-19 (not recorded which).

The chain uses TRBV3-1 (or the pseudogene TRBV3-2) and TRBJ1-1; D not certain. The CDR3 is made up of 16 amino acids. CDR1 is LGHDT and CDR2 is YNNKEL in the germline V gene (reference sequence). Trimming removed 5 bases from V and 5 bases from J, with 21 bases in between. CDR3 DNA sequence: TGTGCCAGCAGCTCCAGATTATGCGGAGGGATGACTGAAGCTTTCTTT. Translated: CASSSRLCGGMTEAFF.

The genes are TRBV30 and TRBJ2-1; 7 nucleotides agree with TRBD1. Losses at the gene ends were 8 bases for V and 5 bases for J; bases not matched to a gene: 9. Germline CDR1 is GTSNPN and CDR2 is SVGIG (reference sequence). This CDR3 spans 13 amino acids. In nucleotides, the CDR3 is TGTGCCGGAAGCGACAGGGTCGACAATGAGCAGTTCTTC. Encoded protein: CAGSDRVDNEQFF.

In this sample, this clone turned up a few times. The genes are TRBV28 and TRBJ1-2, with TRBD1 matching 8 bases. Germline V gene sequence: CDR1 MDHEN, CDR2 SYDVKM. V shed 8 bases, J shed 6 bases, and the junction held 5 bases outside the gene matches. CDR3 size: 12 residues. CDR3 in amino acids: CASFDRGDGYTF. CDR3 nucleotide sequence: TGTGCCAGCTTTGACAGGGGCGATGGCTACACCTTC.

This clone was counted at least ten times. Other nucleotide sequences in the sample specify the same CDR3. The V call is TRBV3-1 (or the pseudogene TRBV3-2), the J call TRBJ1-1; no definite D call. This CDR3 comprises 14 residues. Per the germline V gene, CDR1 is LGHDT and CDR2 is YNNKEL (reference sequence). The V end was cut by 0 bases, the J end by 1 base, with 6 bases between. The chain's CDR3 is CASSQDPGNTEAFF. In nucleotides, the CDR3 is TGTGCCAGCAGCCAAGATCCGGGGAACACTGAAGCTTTCTTT.

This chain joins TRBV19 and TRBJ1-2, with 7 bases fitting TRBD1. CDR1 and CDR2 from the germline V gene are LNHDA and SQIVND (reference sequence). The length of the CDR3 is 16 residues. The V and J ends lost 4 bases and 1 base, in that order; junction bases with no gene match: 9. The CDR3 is CASSTMTGTVNYGYTF. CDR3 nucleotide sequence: TGTGCCAGTAGTACAATGACCGGGACAGTTAACTATGGCTACACCTTC.

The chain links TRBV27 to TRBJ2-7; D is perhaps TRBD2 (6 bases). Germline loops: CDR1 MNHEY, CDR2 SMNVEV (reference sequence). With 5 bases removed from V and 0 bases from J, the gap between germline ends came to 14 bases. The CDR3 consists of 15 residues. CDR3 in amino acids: CASSTRRASSYEQYF. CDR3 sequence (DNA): TGTGCCAGCAGTACCCGGAGGGCTAGCTCCTACGAGCAGTACTTC.

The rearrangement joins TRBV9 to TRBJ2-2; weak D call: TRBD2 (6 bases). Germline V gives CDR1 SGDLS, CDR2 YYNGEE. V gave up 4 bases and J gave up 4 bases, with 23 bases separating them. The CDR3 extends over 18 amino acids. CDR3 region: CASSSRKGWDSSTGELFF. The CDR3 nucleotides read TGTGCCAGCAGCTCTAGAAAGGGGTGGGACTCGAGCACCGGGGAGCTGTTTTTT.

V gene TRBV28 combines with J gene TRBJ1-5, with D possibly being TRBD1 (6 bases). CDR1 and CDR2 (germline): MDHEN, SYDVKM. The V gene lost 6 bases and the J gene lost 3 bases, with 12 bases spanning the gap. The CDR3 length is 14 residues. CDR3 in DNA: TGTGCCAGCAGGGACCGACAGGACAATCAGCCCCAGCATTTT. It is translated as CASRDRQDNQPQHF.

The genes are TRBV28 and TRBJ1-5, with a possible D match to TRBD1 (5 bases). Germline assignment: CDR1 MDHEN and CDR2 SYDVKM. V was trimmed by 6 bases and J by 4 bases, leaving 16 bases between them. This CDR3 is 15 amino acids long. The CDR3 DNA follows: TGTGCCAGCAGCCCCGGGGGGGGAAGGAATCAGCCCCAGCATTTT. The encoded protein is CASSPGGGRNQPQHF.

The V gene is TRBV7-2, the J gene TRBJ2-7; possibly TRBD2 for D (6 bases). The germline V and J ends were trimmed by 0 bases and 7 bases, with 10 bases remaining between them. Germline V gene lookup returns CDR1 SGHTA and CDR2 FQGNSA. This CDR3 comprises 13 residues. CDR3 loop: CASSLAGGVEQYF. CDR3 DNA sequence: TGTGCCAGCAGCTTAGCCGGAGGGGTGGAGCAGTACTTC. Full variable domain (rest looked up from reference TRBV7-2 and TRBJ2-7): GAGVSQSPSNKVTEKGKDVELRCDPISGHTALYWYRQSLGQGLEFLIYFQGNSAPDKSGLPSDRFSAERTGGSVSTLTIQRTQQEDSAVYLCASSLAGGVEQYFGPGTRLTVT.

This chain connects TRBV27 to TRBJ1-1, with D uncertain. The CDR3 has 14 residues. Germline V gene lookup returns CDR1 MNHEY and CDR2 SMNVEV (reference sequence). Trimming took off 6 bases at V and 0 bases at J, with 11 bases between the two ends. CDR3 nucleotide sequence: TGTGCCAGCAGCCTCCGGGGTATGAACACTGAAGCTTTCTTT. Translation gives CASSLRGMNTEAFF.

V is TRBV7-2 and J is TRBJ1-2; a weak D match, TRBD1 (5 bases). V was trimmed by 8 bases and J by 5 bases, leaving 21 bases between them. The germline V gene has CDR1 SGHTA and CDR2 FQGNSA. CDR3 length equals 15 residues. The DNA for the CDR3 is TGTGCCAGCGATACATCAGGGCCCGTACCGTATGGCTACACCTTC. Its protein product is CASDTSGPVPYGYTF.

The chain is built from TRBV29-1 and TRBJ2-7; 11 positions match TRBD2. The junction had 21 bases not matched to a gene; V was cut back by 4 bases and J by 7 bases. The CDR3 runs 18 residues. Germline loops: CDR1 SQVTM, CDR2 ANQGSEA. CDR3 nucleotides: TGCAGCGTTGGATGGCAGAGATTAGCGGGAGGGCCCCCCTCGGAGCAGTACTTC. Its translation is CSVGWQRLAGGPPSEQYF.

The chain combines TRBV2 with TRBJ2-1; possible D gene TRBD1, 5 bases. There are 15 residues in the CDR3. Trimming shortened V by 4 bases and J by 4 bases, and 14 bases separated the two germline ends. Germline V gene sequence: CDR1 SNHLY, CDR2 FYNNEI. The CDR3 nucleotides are TGTGCCAGCAGTGCACGACAGCCGTTATACAATGAGCAGTTCTTC. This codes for CASSARQPLYNEQFF.

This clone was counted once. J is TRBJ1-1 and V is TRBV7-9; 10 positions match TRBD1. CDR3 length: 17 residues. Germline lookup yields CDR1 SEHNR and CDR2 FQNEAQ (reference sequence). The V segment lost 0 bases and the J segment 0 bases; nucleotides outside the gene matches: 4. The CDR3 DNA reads TGTGCCAGCAGCTTAGCGGGGACAGGGGAGGTGAACACTGAAGCTTTCTTT. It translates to CASSLAGTGEVNTEAFF.

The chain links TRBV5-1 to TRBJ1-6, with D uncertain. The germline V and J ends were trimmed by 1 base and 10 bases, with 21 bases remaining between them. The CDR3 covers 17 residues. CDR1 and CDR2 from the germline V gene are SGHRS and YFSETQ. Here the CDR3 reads CASSLIGMGGTPSPLHF. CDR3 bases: TGCGCCAGCAGCTTGATCGGGATGGGTGGTACCCCCTCACCCCTCCACTTT.

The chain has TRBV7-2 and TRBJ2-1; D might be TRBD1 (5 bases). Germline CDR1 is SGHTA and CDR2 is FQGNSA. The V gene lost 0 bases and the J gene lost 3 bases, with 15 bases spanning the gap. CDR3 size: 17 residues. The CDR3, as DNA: TGTGCCAGCAGCTTAGCGGGGCCAGTCCCGGGCTACAATGAGCAGTTCTTC. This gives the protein CASSLAGPVPGYNEQFF.

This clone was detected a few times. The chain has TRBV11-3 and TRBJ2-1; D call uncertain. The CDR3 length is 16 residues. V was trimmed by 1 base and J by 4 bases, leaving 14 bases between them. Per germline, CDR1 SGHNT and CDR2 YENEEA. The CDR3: CASSLVSAGAYNEQFF. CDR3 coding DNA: TGTGCCAGCAGCTTAGTATCGGCAGGCGCATACAATGAGCAGTTCTTC.

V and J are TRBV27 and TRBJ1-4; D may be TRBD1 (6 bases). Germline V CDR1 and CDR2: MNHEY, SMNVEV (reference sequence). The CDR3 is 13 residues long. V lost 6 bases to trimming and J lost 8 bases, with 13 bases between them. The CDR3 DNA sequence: TGTGCCAGCAGGCCTTGGACAGACGAAAAACTGTTTTTT. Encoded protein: CASRPWTDEKLFF.

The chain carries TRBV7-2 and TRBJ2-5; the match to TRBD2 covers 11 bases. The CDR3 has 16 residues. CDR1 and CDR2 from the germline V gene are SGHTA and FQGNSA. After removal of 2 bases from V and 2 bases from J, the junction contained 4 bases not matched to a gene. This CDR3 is CASSLTSGSSQETQYF. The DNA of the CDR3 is TGTGCCAGCAGCTTAACTAGCGGGAGTTCGCAAGAGACCCAGTACTTC.

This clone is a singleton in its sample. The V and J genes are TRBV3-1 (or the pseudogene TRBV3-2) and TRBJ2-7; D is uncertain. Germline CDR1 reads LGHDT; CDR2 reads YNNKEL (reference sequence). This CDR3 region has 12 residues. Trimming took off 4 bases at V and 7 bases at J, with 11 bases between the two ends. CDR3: CASSPFSGEQYF. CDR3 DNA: TGTGCCAGCAGCCCCTTCTCAGGAGAGCAGTACTTC.

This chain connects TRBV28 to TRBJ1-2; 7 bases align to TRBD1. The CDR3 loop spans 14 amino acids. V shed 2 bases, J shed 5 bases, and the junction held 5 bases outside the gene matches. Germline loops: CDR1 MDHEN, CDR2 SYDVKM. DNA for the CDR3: TGTGCCAGCAGTTTAGAAGGGGGCGGGTATGGCTACACCTTC. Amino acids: CASSLEGGGYGYTF.

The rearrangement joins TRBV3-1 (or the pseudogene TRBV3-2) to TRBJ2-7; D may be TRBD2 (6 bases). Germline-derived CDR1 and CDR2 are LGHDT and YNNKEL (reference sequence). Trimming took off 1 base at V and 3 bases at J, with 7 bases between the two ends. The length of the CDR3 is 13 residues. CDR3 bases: TGTGCCAGCAGCCAAGGGACTATCTACGAGCAGTACTTC. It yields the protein CASSQGTIYEQYF.

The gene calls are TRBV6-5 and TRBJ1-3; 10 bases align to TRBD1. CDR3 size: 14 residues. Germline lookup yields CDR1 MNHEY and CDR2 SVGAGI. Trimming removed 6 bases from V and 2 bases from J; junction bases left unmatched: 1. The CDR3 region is CASSDRGPGNTIYF. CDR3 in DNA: TGTGCCAGCAGCGACAGGGGGCCTGGAAACACCATATATTTT.